This TCR beta chain was sequenced during a study of T cells in Graves' hyperthyroidism and ophthalmopathy. Study-level background: Upon initial diagnosis and before any treatment, peripheral blood was collected.

Patients between 18 and 65 years old had hyperthyroidism, newly diagnosed and lasting under 2 months. Diagnostic assessment was based on clinical symptoms, serum thyroxine and TRAb, thyroid ultrasound and orbital computed tomography. This clonotype was detected many times. TCR beta CDR3 regions were amplified from RNA transcripts. The HTBI primer set drove a first-round RT-PCR of the TCR CDR3. Each CDR3 protein gets one entry after TCRdb re-called the multiplex PCR reads with MiXCR. The sample carries under 300,000 distinct CDR3 sequences, nearly 15% recorded once. The ends were cut back, 10 bases at V and 2 bases at J, with 12 bases in the middle. Germline V lookup: CDR1 MDHEN, CDR2 SYDVKM. This CDR3 spans 12 amino acids.

Sequenced: blood. This TCR derives from a woman aged 45-65 years with Graves' hyperthyroidism that later progressed to Graves' ophthalmopathy. The genes are TRBV28 and TRBJ2-7; D ambiguous. CDR3 residues: CAISDSTYEQYF. The CDR3 nucleotides read TGTGCCATTTCCGACTCGACCTACGAGCAGTACTTC.